This T cell receptor beta chain stems from a study of T-cell reconstitution after alpha-beta-depleted transplantation in children. Study-wide results and limits: T cells produced anew were the main source of T-cell counts and diversity one year after transplant. Diversity of TCRbeta at day 60 was high in some patients, arising from surviving recipient T cells and thymic progenitors. Roughly two months post-transplant, alpha-beta T cells reportedly originated from several hundred graft clones that had expanded.

This clonotype was seen many times. Its antigen is currently unknown. Trimming cost V 0 bases and J 1 base; bases outside gene matches: 13. The CDR3 has 19 residues. Looked up from germline, CDR1 is SGDLS and CDR2 is YYNGEE. Molecular barcoding with unique molecular identifiers was used for the TCRbeta library. Each CDR3 protein gets one entry after TCRdb re-called the PCR reads with MiXCR. Counted here are a few hundred thousand distinct CDR3 sequences, approximately 13% occurring once; the ten biggest clones make up about 2.2%. The genes are TRBV9 and TRBJ2-1; 7 positions match TRBD1. The sample was PBMCs, mostly from graft donor cells, taken 360 days after TCRalphabeta/CD19-depleted stem cell transplant. This TCR derives from a male patient aged 5 to 17 who had a stem cell transplant for acute myeloid leukemia, so the T cells may come from the graft donor. The CDR3 sequence is CASSVVGTVLDGSYNEQFF. CDR3 in DNA: TGTGCCAGCAGCGTAGTCGGGACAGTCCTAGATGGGTCCTACAATGAGCAGTTCTTC.